Sequencing of this T cell receptor beta chain was carried out in a study of molecular identifiers for immune sequencing clone quantification. TCRdb reprocessed the PCR reads with MiXCR, giving one entry per CDR3 protein. The sample lists approximately 550,000 distinct CDR3 sequences, around 23% occurring once. The CDR3 is 13 amino acids. The V gene's germline CDR1 is SGHRS and CDR2 YFSETQ. Details on this clonotype: Being one base from a much bigger clone, this may be a read error.

The sample taken for sequencing was naive CD8+ T cells from blood, with Jurkat cell RNA spiked in. Noted subset: FACS-sorted CD8+CD4-CCR7+CD45RA+ naive T cells. This sequence was found in a human donor in good health. Some libraries in this study had Jurkat cell RNA spiked in. The chain combines TRBV5-1 with TRBJ2-7, with 7 bases identical to TRBD2. CDR3 in amino acids: CASTERDGYEQHF. As DNA, the CDR3 is TGCGCCAGCACGGAGCGGGATGGGTACGAGCAGCACTTC.